This is a list of T cell receptor beta chains from one sample in a study of T cell responses to AZD1222 COVID-19 vaccine. The method was immunoSEQ multiplex PCR; TCRdb's version includes in-frame clones alone and lacks a portion of them. In the table there are over 110,000 clones, about 90% of which are singletons. The sequenced sample was peripheral blood, obtained 28 days after the second AZD1222 dose. The receptors shown here come from an adult who received the AZD1222 COVID-19 vaccine. CDR3s include the opening cysteine and the closing phenylalanine or tryptophan. D genes are given only for firm matches. Part of the rows lack a size; the others show once, few, many or a class for expanded clones.

J gene,clone size,V gene,D gene,CDR3 protein,CDR3 DNA
TRBJ2-5,few,TRBV7-2,-,CASSPHELSETQYF,TGTGCCAGCAGCCCCCATGAGCTCTCGGAGACCCAGTACTTC
TRBJ2-6,-,TRBV6-6,-,CASSFHRISGANVLTF,TGTGCCAGCAGTTTCCACAGGATCTCTGGGGCCAACGTCCTGACTTTC
TRBJ2-5,many,TRBV5-1,TRBD1,CASSSPDRAETQYF,TGCGCCAGCAGCTCACCCGACAGGGCAGAGACCCAGTACTTC
TRBJ1-2,-,TRBV5-1,-,CASSSQTGTKYGYTF,TGCGCCAGCAGCTCTCAGACCGGGACAAAGTATGGCTACACCTTC
TRBJ1-1,-,TRBV11-2,TRBD1,CASSSWRRDRGGSTEAFF,TGTGCCAGCAGCTCCTGGAGACGGGACAGGGGAGGTAGCACTGAAGCTTTCTTT
TRBJ1-1,-,TRBV3-1/TRBV3-2,-,CASSQAAPRAEAFF,TGTGCCAGCAGCCAAGCTGCGCCAAGGGCCGAAGCTTTCTTT
TRBJ1-5,-,TRBV7-8,-,CASSLGGTLTQPQHF,TGTGCCAGCAGCTTAGGGGGGACTTTGACTCAGCCCCAGCATTTT
TRBJ2-5,-,TRBV18,-,CASSLTGAPQETQYF,TGTGCCAGCTCACTTACAGGAGCCCCTCAAGAGACCCAGTACTTC
TRBJ1-1,-,TRBV5-6,TRBD1,CASSLDRGAWTEAFF,TGTGCCAGCAGCTTGGACAGGGGGGCTTGGACTGAAGCTTTCTTT
TRBJ1-3,-,TRBV9,-,CASSVAGGYSGNTIYF,TGTGCCAGCAGCGTAGCTGGGGGTTACTCTGGAAACACCATATATTTT
TRBJ1-5,-,TRBV28,TRBD1,CASRTTGFSNQPQHF,TGTGCCAGCAGGACGACAGGGTTCAGCAATCAGCCCCAGCATTTT
TRBJ1-1,-,TRBV7-9,-,CASKAGTPNTEAFF,TGTGCCAGCAAGGCGGGGACACCGAACACTGAAGCTTTCTTT
TRBJ1-4,-,TRBV12-2,-,CASRCNFATNEKLFF,TGTGCAAGTCGCTGCAATTTTGCAACTAATGAAAAACTGTTTTTT
TRBJ1-2,once,TRBV10-3,-,CAISDAGTNYGYTF,TGTGCCATCAGTGACGCCGGGACCAACTATGGCTACACCTTC
TRBJ1-1,-,TRBV15,-,CATSRDRKGGTEAFF,TGTGCCACCAGCAGAGATCGTAAGGGAGGCACTGAAGCTTTCTTT
TRBJ1-6,-,TRBV7-2,-,CASSPTGSGNSPLHF,TGTGCCAGCAGCCCTACAGGGTCGGGTAATTCACCCCTCCACTTT
TRBJ1-2,-,TRBV29-1,-,CSVEPEGGYTF,TGCAGCGTTGAACCAGAGGGTGGCTACACCTTC
TRBJ1-2,once,TRBV3-1/TRBV3-2,-,CASSQLLTQANYGYTF,TGTGCCAGCAGCCAATTATTAACCCAAGCTAACTATGGCTACACCTTC
TRBJ1-1,-,TRBV6-6,-,CASSSQSTEAFF,TGTGCCAGCAGCTCCCAATCCACTGAAGCTTTCTTT
TRBJ1-1,once,TRBV29-1,-,CSVGRGMTEAFF,TGCAGCGTGGGACGTGGGATGACTGAAGCTTTCTTT
TRBJ2-1,-,TRBV7-2,TRBD1,CASSPRQGFYNEQFF,TGTGCCAGCAGCCCCCGACAGGGGTTCTACAATGAGCAGTTCTTC
TRBJ2-7,-,TRBV4-2,-,CASSQEILTYEQYF,TGTGCCAGCAGCCAAGAAATACTTACCTACGAGCAGTACTTC
TRBJ1-2,-,TRBV6-2/TRBV6-3,-,CASSLSSGYTF,TGTGCCAGCAGTCTATCAAGTGGCTACACCTTC
TRBJ2-2,-,TRBV5-1,-,CASSLAESGDAGELFF,TGCGCCAGCAGCTTGGCCGAGTCAGGGGACGCCGGGGAGCTGTTTTTT